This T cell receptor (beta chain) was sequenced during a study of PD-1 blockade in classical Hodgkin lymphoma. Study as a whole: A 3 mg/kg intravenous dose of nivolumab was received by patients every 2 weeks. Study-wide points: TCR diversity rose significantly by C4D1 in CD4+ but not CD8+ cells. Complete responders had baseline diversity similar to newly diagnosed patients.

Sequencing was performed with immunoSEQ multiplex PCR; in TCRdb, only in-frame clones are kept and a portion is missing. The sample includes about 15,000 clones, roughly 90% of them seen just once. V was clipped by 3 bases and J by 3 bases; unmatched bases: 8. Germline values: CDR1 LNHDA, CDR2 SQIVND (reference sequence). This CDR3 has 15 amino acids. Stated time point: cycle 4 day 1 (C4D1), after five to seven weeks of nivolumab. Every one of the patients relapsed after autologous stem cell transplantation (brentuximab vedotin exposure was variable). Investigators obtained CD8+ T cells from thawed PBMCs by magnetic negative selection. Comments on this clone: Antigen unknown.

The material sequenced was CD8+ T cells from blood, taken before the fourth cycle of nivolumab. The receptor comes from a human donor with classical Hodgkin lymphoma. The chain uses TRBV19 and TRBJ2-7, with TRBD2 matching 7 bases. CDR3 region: CASSIDGLGHYEQYF. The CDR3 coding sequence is TGTGCCAGTAGTATCGACGGACTAGGGCACTACGAGCAGTACTTC. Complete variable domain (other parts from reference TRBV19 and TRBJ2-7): DGGITQSPKYLFRKEGQNVTLSCEQNLNHDAMYWYRQDPGQGLRLIYYSQIVNDFQKGDIAEGYSVSREKKESFPLTVTSAQKNPTAFYLCASSIDGLGHYEQYFGPGTRLTVT.